This section outlines one T cell receptor beta chain sequence together with its context. This table comes from immunoSEQ multiplex PCR, and its TCRdb copy is limited to in-frame clones, with some not included. The data show 80,000 to 100,000 clones, roughly 83% seen once. The sample comes from a study of control samples from healthy donors and cancer patients. Trimming removed 2 bases at V and 4 bases at J, with 9 bases between. The germline CDR1 and CDR2 sequences are MNHEY and SVGEGT. CDR3 length: 14 amino acids. The specimen sequenced was blood. The receptor comes from a woman between 25 and 40 years old in good health. The rearrangement uses TRBV6-2 or TRBV6-3 and TRBJ1-5; D is uncertain. The CDR3 loop is CASSYREKNQPQHF. The CDR3 nucleotides read TGTGCCAGCAGTTACCGGGAGAAAAATCAGCCCCAGCATTTT.